Below are 23 T cell receptor beta chains sequenced from a single sample in a study of blood T cell repertoires in COVID-19. The table came from immunoSEQ multiplex PCR; TCRdb's copy has only in-frame clones and leaves some out. The sample contains some 98,000 clones, about four fifths of which appear only once. Source material: peripheral blood. The receptor set was obtained from a human donor in a cohort sampled during active COVID-19.

V is TRBV6-1 and J is TRBJ1-5; tentatively, D is TRBD1 (6 bases). Per the germline V gene, CDR1 is MNHNS and CDR2 is SASEGT. This CDR3 is 15 amino acids long. Trimming removed 1 base from V and 2 bases from J, with 9 bases in between. The CDR3 protein is CASSEDRVGNQPQHF. The CDR3 DNA reads TGTGCCAGCAGTGAAGACAGGGTAGGCAATCAGCCCCAGCATTTT.

V usage is TRBV5-4 and J usage is TRBJ1-3; D gene unclear. V was clipped by 2 bases and J by 3 bases, with 3 bases between them. CDR3 size: 12 residues. Per the germline V gene, CDR1 is SGHNT and CDR2 is YYREEE (reference sequence). CDR3 nucleotides: TGTGCCAGCAGCTTCGGTGGAAACACCATATATTTT. This gives the protein CASSFGGNTIYF.

This rearrangement joins TRBV6-1 to TRBJ1-2; no reliable D call. The V end was cut by 3 bases, the J end by 3 bases, with 8 bases between. The CDR3 length is 13 residues. Per germline, CDR1 MNHNS and CDR2 SASEGT. CDR3 amino acids: CASSEGRYYGYTF. The CDR3 DNA reads as TGTGCCAGCAGTGAGGGCAGATACTATGGCTACACCTTC.

The CDR3 nucleotides are TGCGCCAGCAGCTTGAGCCTAGCGGGAGCCTACGAGCAGTACTTC. Translated: CASSLSLAGAYEQYF. V gene TRBV5-1 combines with J gene TRBJ2-7; 10 bases align to TRBD2. J was trimmed by 2 bases and V by 1 base; bases with no gene match: 3. Germline V gene sequence: CDR1 SGHRS, CDR2 YFSETQ. The length of the CDR3 is 15 residues.

The rearrangement joins TRBV30 to TRBJ1-1, with 8 bases that match TRBD1. The trim removed 4 bases at V and 1 base at J, leaving 2 bases unmatched. The V gene's germline CDR1 is GTSNPN and CDR2 SVGIG (reference sequence). The CDR3 runs to 13 residues. This CDR3 reads CAWMGQANTEAFF. The CDR3 DNA reads TGTGCCTGGATGGGACAGGCGAACACTGAAGCTTTCTTT.

This chain joins TRBV18 and TRBJ1-5; the match to TRBD1 covers 9 bases. This CDR3 spans 16 amino acids. In germline, CDR1 is KGHSH, CDR2 LQKENI. V gave up 3 bases and J gave up 2 bases; unmatched junction bases: 5. The CDR3 region is CASSPRTGEGNQPQHF. The CDR3 DNA reads TGTGCCAGCTCACCGCGGACAGGGGAGGGCAATCAGCCCCAGCATTTT.

This chain joins TRBV28 and TRBJ2-7; the match to TRBD2 covers 12 bases. The CDR3 totals 17 residues. CDR1 and CDR2 (germline): MDHEN, SYDVKM. The V and J ends lost 2 bases and 1 base, in that order; junction bases with no gene match: 6. The CDR3, as DNA: TGTGCCAGCAGTTTACCCGGACTAGCGGGAAATTCCTACGAGCAGTACTTC. Its translation is CASSLPGLAGNSYEQYF.

The J gene is TRBJ2-7, the V gene TRBV6-2 or TRBV6-3; D unresolved. Trimming removed 5 bases from V and 3 bases from J, with 5 bases in between. This CDR3 has 11 residues. Looked up from germline, CDR1 is MNHEY and CDR2 is SVGEGT. Written as DNA, the CDR3 is TGTGCCAGCAGTACCTACTACGAGCAGTACTTC. Translation gives CASSTYYEQYF.

The chain recombines TRBV5-1 with TRBJ2-1, with D unclear. This CDR3 spans 13 amino acids. Germline V gene data show CDR1 as SGHRS and CDR2 as YFSETQ. Deletions cut 4 bases from V and 7 bases from J, with 12 bases between. The CDR3 DNA reads TGCGCCAGCAGCCTAGGAGTTAGGAATGAGCAGTTCTTC. It encodes CASSLGVRNEQFF.

The chain employs TRBV10-2 and TRBJ2-5, with 13 bases identical to TRBD2. V trimming: 7 bases; J trimming: 5 bases; junction bases outside the gene matches: 4. CDR3 size: 14 residues. Germline CDR1 is WSHSY and CDR2 is SAAADI. CDR3 loop: CASKTSGRAETQYF. DNA for the CDR3: TGCGCCAGCAAAACTAGCGGGAGGGCGGAGACCCAGTACTTC.

V gene TRBV3-1 (or the pseudogene TRBV3-2) combines with J gene TRBJ2-7; 8 positions match TRBD1. CDR1 and CDR2 from the germline V gene are LGHDT and YNNKEL (reference sequence). The V segment lost 2 bases and the J segment 0 bases; nucleotides outside the gene matches: 6. The CDR3 has 16 amino acids. The CDR3, as DNA: TGTGCCAGCAGCCAATCTGACAGGGGTTCCTCCTACGAGCAGTACTTC. Its translation: CASSQSDRGSSYEQYF.

This clone was detected a few times. The chain joins TRBV12-3 or TRBV12-4 to TRBJ1-5, with D perhaps matching TRBD1 (6 bases). V dropped 6 bases and J dropped 3 bases, with 9 bases sitting between them. CDR3 length: 13 amino acids. CDR3 nucleotide sequence: TGTGCCAGCAGGCAGGGGTCCAATCAGCCCCAGCATTTT. It codes for CASRQGSNQPQHF.

Here the CDR3 reads CASSPPRGKETQYF. In DNA form, the CDR3 reads TGTGCCAGCAGCCCCCCTAGGGGGAAAGAGACCCAGTACTTC. The V and J genes are TRBV7-2 and TRBJ2-5; the D gene is possibly TRBD1 (6 bases). The CDR3 spans 14 residues. V shed 5 bases and J shed 3 bases, with 13 bases lying between them. CDR1 and CDR2 from the germline V gene are SGHTA and FQGNSA.

This chain connects TRBV10-1 to TRBJ1-6, with 7 bases aligning to TRBD1. The germline V gene has CDR1 WNHNN and CDR2 SYGVQD (reference sequence). The CDR3 contains 14 residues. Trimming removed 5 bases from V and 6 bases from J; junction bases left unmatched: 4. The CDR3 sequence: CASSPGTANSPLHF. In nucleotides, the CDR3 is TGCGCCAGCAGTCCCGGGACAGCTAATTCACCCCTCCACTTT.

This chain links TRBV3-1 (or the pseudogene TRBV3-2) with TRBJ2-5; TRBD1 matches at 8 bases. The CDR3 covers 14 residues. Germline assignment: CDR1 LGHDT and CDR2 YNNKEL (reference sequence). Unmatched junction bases numbered 4, after V lost 1 base and J lost 6 bases. CDR3 DNA sequence: TGTGCCAGCAGCCAAGGCCCAGGGGGCCAGACCCAGTACTTC. Its protein product is CASSQGPGGQTQYF.

The chain joins TRBV27 to TRBJ2-7; 11 bases line up with TRBD1. This CDR3 spans 14 amino acids. V dropped 6 bases and J dropped 6; count of bases not matched to a gene: 7. Germline CDR1 and CDR2: MNHEY and SMNVEV (reference sequence). CDR3: CASSRTGGSVEQYF. In DNA, the CDR3 is TGTGCCAGCAGCCGGACAGGGGGCTCGGTCGAGCAGTACTTC.

The chain carries TRBV29-1 and TRBJ1-2; tentative D call: TRBD1 (6 bases). Germline V gives CDR1 SQVTM, CDR2 ANQGSEA. The V gene lost 0 bases and the J gene lost 4 bases, with 12 bases spanning the gap. The CDR3 consists of 14 residues. The CDR3 DNA reads as TGCAGCGTTGAAGAGACAGGCACCACCTATGGCTACACCTTC. Its protein product is CSVEETGTTYGYTF.

In this sample, this clone turned up a few times. The V call is TRBV3-1 (or the pseudogene TRBV3-2), the J call TRBJ1-5; no definite D call. This CDR3 region has 14 residues. Trimming cost V 2 bases and J 6 bases, with 11 bases left between them. Germline CDR1 LGHDT, CDR2 YNNKEL (reference sequence). CDR3 amino acids: CASSQRSRGQPQHF. CDR3 coding DNA: TGTGCCAGCAGCCAACGGAGCCGAGGTCAGCCCCAGCATTTT.

The CDR3 protein is CASSKKTGSIYEQYF. CDR3 nucleotides: TGTGCCAGCAGCAAAAAAACCGGGAGCATCTACGAGCAGTACTTC. The chain carries TRBV7-3 and TRBJ2-7, with D tentatively TRBD2 (6 bases). Between the trimmed V and J ends, which lost 5 bases and 3 bases, there was a span of 17 bases. CDR1 SGHTA and CDR2 FQGTGA come from the germline V gene. The CDR3 totals 15 residues.

The genes are TRBV27 and TRBJ1-2; D is perhaps TRBD1 (6 bases). V was pared by 5 bases and J by 8 bases, with 18 bases between. Germline V gives CDR1 MNHEY, CDR2 SMNVEV (reference sequence). The CDR3 is made up of 14 amino acids. The CDR3 sequence is CASSPIDRPRGYTF. CDR3 bases: TGTGCCAGCAGTCCAATCGACAGGCCCCGGGGCTACACCTTC.

This sequence joins TRBV4-1 and TRBJ1-2; D is possibly TRBD1 (6 bases). The germline V gene has CDR1 MGHRA and CDR2 YSYEKL. There are 13 residues in the CDR3. V was cut by 1 base and J by 6 bases, with 9 bases left in between. In DNA form, the CDR3 reads TGCGCCAGCAGCCAAGGGGCAGGGGATGGCTACACCTTC. Residues: CASSQGAGDGYTF.

V is TRBV19 and J is TRBJ2-7; D not certain. Germline V gene data show CDR1 as LNHDA and CDR2 as SQIVND (reference sequence). This CDR3 is 13 amino acids long. Trimming removed 2 bases at V and 4 bases at J, with 9 bases between. CDR3 bases: TGTGCCAGTAGTATAAAGCCCGATTACGAGCAGTACTTC. Its protein product is CASSIKPDYEQYF.

This chain joins TRBV27 and TRBJ2-7, with D possibly TRBD2 on 5 matching bases. Trimming cost V 2 bases and J 6 bases, with 8 bases left between them. Per germline, CDR1 MNHEY and CDR2 SMNVEV (reference sequence). This CDR3 spans 12 amino acids. The CDR3 spells CASSLIGGEQYF. CDR3 nucleotide sequence: TGTGCCAGCAGTTTAATTGGAGGCGAGCAGTACTTC.